The entry that follows covers one T cell receptor (beta chain) sequence. The sample comes from a study of cytomegalovirus exposure and HLA in healthy donors. Clones were read by immunoSEQ multiplex PCR, and TCRdb kept only the in-frame ones, dropping some. This sample carries roughly 330,000 clones, about 85% of them seen once, and the ten largest clones take about 1%. CDR3 size: 15 residues. V was clipped by 1 base and J by 8 bases, with 17 bases between them. Germline-derived CDR1 and CDR2 are MNHEY and SMNVEV (reference sequence). Sequencing was carried out using PBMCs. The origin of this receptor is a young woman in good health and CMV-seropositive. V usage is TRBV27 and J usage is TRBJ1-2; maybe TRBD1 (6 bases). CDR3 sequence: CASSLYQDSPWGYTF. CDR3 bases: TGTGCCAGCAGTTTATATCAGGACAGCCCGTGGGGCTACACCTTC.